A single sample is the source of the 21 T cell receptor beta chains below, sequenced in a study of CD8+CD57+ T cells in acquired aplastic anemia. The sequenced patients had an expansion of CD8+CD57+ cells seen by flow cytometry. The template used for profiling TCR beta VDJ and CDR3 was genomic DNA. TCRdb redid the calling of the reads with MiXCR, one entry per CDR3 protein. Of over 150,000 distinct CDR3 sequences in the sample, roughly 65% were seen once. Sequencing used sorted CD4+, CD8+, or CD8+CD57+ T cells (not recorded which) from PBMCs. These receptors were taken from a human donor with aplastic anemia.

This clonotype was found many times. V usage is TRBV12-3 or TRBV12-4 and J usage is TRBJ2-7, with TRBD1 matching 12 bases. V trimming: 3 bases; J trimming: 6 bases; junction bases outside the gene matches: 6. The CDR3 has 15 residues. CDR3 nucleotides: TGTGCCAGCAGTTTCGGGGACAGGGGGCAGGGCGAGCAGTACTTC. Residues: CASSFGDRGQGEQYF.

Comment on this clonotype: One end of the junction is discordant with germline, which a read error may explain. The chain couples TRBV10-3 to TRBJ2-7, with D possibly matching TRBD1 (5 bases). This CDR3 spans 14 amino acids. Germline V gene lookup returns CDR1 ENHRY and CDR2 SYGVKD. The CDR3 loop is CAISVSGNPYEQYF. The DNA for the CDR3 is TGTGCCATCAGTGTTTCAGGGAATCCCTACGAGCAGTACTTT.

CDR3 sequence (DNA): TGCAGTGCTAGGACAGGGATCAATTCACCCCTCCACTTT. The encoded protein is CSARTGINSPLHF. The rearrangement links TRBV20-1 to TRBJ1-6, with TRBD1 matching over 7 bases. The germline V gene encodes CDR1 DFQATT and CDR2 SNEGSKA (reference sequence). CDR3 size: 13 residues. V lost 3 bases to trimming and J lost 7 bases; unmatched junction nucleotides: 3.

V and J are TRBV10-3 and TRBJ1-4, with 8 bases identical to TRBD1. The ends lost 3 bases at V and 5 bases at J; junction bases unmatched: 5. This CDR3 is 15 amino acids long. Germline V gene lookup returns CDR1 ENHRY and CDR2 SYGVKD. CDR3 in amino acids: CAISDPGQANEKLFF. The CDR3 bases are TGTGCCATCAGTGACCCGGGACAGGCAAATGAAAAACTGTTTTTT.

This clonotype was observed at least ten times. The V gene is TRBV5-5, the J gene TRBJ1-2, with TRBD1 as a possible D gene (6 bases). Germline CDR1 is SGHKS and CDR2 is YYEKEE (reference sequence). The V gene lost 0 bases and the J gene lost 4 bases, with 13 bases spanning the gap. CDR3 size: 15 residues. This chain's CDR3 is CASSLVSDRPYGYTF. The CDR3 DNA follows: TGTGCCAGCAGCTTGGTTTCGGACAGACCCTATGGCTACACCTTC.

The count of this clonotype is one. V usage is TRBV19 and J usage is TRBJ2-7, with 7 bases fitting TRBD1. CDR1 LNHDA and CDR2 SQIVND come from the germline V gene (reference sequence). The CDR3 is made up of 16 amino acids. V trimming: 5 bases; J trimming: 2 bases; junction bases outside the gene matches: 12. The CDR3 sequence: CASSEWDRALAYEQYF. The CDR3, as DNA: TGTGCCAGTAGTGAATGGGACAGAGCTTTGGCCTACGAGCAGTACTTC.

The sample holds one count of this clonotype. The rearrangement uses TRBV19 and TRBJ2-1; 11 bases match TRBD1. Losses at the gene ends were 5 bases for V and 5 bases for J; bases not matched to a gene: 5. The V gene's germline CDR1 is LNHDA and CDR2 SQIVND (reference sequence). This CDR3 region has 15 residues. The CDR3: CASSSPGQGDNEQFF. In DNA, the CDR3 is TGTGCCAGTAGTTCCCCGGGACAGGGGGACAATGAGCAGTTCTTC.

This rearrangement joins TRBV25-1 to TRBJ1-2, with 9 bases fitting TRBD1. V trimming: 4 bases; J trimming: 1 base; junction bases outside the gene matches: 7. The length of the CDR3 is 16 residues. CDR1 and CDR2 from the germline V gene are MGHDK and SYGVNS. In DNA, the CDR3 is TGTGCCAGCAGTGGGGGACAGGGAAACTTTAACTATGGCTACACCTTC. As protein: CASSGGQGNFNYGYTF.

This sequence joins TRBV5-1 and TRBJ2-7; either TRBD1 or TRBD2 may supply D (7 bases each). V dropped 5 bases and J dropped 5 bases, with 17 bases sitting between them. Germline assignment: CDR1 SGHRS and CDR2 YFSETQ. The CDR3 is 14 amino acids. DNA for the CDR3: TGCGCCAGCAGTCTCACCAGGGGGAGGGACGAGCAGTACTTC. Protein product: CASSLTRGRDEQYF. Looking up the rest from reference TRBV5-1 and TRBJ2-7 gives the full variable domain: KAGVTQTPRYLIKTRGQQVTLSCSPISGHRSVSWYQQTPGQGLQFLFEYFSETQRNKGNFPGRFSGRQFSNSRSEMNVSTLELGDSALYLCASSLTRGRDEQYFGPGTRLTVT.

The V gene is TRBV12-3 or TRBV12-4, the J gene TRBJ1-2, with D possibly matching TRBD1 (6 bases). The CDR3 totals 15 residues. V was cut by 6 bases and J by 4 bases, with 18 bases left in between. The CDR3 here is CASRTGTNHLYGYTF. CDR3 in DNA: TGTGCCAGCAGAACCGGGACAAACCATCTCTATGGCTACACCTTC.

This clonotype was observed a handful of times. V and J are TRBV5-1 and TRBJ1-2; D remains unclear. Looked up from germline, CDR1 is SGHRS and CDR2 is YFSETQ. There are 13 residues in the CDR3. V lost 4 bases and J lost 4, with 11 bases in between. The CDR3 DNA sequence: TGCGCCAGCAGCCCCCCGTCGATCTATGGCTACACCTTC. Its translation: CASSPPSIYGYTF.

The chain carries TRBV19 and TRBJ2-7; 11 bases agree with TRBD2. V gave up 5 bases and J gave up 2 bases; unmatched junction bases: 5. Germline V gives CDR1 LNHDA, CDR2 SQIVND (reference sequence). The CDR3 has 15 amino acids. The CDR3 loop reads CASSGLAGDPYEQYF. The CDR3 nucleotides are TGTGCCAGTAGTGGACTAGCGGGCGATCCCTACGAGCAGTACTTC.

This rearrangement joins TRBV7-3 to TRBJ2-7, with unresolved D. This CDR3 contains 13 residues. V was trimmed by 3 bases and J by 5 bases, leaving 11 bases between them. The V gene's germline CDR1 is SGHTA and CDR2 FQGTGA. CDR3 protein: CASSFPARNEQYF. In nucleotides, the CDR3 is TGTGCCAGCAGCTTCCCAGCGCGAAACGAGCAGTACTTC.

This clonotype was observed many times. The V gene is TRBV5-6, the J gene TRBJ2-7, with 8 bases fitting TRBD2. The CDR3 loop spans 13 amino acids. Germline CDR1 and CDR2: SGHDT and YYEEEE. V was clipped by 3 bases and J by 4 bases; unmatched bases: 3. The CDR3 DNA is TGTGCCAGCAGCTCCACGGGGGGGTACGAGCAGTACTTC. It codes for CASSSTGGYEQYF.

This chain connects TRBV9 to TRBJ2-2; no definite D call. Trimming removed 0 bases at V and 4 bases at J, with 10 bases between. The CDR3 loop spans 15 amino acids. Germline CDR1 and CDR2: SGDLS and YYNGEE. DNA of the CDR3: TGTGCCAGCAGCGTAGGAGGTACCCCCACCGGGGAGCTGTTTTTT. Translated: CASSVGGTPTGELFF. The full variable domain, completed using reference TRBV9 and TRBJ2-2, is DSGVTQTPKHLITATGQRVTLRCSPRSGDLSVYWYQQSLDQGLQFLIQYYNGEERAKGNILERFSAQQFPDLHSELNLSSLELGDSALYFCASSVGGTPTGELFFGEGSRLTVL.

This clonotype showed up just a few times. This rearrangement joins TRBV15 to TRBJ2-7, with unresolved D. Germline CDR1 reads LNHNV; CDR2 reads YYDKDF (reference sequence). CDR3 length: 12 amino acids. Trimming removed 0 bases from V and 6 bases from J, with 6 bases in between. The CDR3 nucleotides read TGTGCCACCAGCAGAGATGGGCGCGAGCAGTACTTC. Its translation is CATSRDGREQYF.

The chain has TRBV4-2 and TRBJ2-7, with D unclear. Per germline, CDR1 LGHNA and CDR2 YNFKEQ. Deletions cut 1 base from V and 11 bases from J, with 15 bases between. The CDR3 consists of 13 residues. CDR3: CASSQGLKEQEYF. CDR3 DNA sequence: TGTGCCAGCAGCCAAGGCCTAAAGGAACAAGAGTACTTC.

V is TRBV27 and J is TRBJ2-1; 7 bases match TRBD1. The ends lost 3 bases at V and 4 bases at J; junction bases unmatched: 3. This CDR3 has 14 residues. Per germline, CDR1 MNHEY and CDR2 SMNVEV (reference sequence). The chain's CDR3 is CASSLGTDYNEQFF. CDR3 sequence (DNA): TGTGCCAGCAGTTTGGGGACAGATTACAATGAGCAGTTCTTC.

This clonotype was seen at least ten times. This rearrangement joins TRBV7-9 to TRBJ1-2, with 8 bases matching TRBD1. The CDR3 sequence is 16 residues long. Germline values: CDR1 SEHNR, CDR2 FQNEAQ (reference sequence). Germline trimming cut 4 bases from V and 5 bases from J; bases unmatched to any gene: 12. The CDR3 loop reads CASSSSGEDREYGYTF. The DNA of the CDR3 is TGTGCCAGCAGCTCCTCGGGCGAGGACAGGGAGTATGGCTACACCTTC.

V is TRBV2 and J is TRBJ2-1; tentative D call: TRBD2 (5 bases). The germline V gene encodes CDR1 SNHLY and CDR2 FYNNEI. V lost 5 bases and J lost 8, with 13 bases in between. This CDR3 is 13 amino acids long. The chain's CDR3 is CASSRWERDEQFF. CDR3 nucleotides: TGTGCCAGCAGTAGGTGGGAGAGGGATGAGCAGTTCTTC.

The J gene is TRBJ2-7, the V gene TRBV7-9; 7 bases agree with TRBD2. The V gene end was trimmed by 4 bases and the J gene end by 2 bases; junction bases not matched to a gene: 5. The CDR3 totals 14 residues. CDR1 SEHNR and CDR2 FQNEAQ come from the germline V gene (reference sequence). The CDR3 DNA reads TGTGCCAGCAGCTCCTTGGGGAGGGCCTACGAGCAGTACTTC. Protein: CASSSLGRAYEQYF.